This T cell receptor beta chain was retrieved from a study of T-cell memory formation after mild COVID-19. Study summary: The two donors had largely donor-specific TCR clusters. The study, taken as a whole, reports: Contracting clones, day 15 to 85, had balanced CD4/CD8, and later expanders favored CD4+.

As to this clonotype: Its antigen is not known.

Germline assignment: CDR1 SGHTA and CDR2 FQGNSA. After removal of 3 bases from V and 4 bases from J, the junction contained 4 bases not matched to a gene. The CDR3 is made up of 15 amino acids. Amplification by 5'RACE using constant-segment primers produced TCR alpha and TCR beta cDNA libraries that carried sample barcodes and UMIs. TCRdb redid the calling of the 5' RACE reads with MiXCR, one entry per CDR3 protein. In the table there are more than 200,000 distinct CDR3 sequences, about 16% of which are singletons. This chain connects TRBV7-2 to TRBJ2-2; 8 bases are a match to TRBD1. This TCR was recovered from a man between 18 and 35 years old who had mild COVID-19 (a few samples of this study predate the infection). Cell type and time point are not known. Sample: PBMCs or a T cell subset sorted from them (not recorded which). The CDR3 region has the DNA TGTGCCAGCAGCTTGGACAGGGCCTTCACCGGGGAGCTGTTTTTT. It codes for CASSLDRAFTGELFF.